Listed below are T cell receptor beta chains from one sample, sequenced in a study of blood T cell repertoires in COVID-19. Here immunoSEQ multiplex PCR was the method, and the copy in TCRdb shows in-frame clones only, minus some. The sample has around 250,000 clones, 86% seen once. What was sequenced was peripheral blood. All receptors derive from a man in his thirties or forties who had recovered from COVID-19. CDR3s include the opening cysteine and the closing phenylalanine or tryptophan. Fields, in order: V gene, CDR3 protein.

>TRBV15
CATSPQTDRGQVKHTF
>TRBV18
CASSPGRGGTDTQYF
>TRBV18
CASSPTGRGANVLTF
>TRBV11-3
CASSLDGGDSNQPQHF
>TRBV24-1
CATSDRGFQPQHF
>TRBV10-3
CATRGTGGTDTQYF
>TRBV19
CASGTGGGETQYF
>TRBV9
CASSTVPGQGRDTQYF
>TRBV27
CASSHPRAEGGEKLFF
>TRBV7-9
CASSSPPGEDGNTIYF
>TRBV7-8
CASKQGGGYEQYF
>TRBV6-6
CASRDLTGTGEKLFF
>TRBV10-3
CAITGGLNTEAFF
>TRBV9
CASSVVRRGAFNQPQHF
>TRBV19
CASSMVQGDYGYTF
>TRBV24-1
CATSLDRGDYTF
>TRBV7-9
CASSPTGGGAGLKETQYF
>TRBV5-4
CASSSIQGAYGYTF
>TRBV5-5
CASSLAAGQGARSPLHF
>TRBV19
CASSIDQGIHNPQHF
>TRBV7-7
CASSLGGGPGEKLFF
>TRBV5-4
CASSFAQTVPLHF
>TRBV19
CASSISGGYPDTQYF
>TRBV7-9
CASSPIGLAADEQFF
>TRBV19
CASEDRVHEQYF